Listed below are T cell receptor beta chains from one sample, sequenced in a study of CD8 T cells in ankylosing spondylitis. TCRdb re-called the 5' RACE reads through MiXCR, storing one row per CDR3 protein. The sample has around 100,000 distinct CDR3 sequences, about 24% seen once; the top ten hold roughly an eighth. Sequenced material: synovial fluid, either unsorted or a sorted T cell fraction (not recorded which). These receptors originate from a male donor with ankylosing spondylitis. Both conserved end residues are part of each CDR3. Each record gives: CDR3 length, D gene, V gene, clone size, J gene, CDR3 DNA, CDR3 protein. D genes are given only for firm matches. Clone size is stated in some rows and not others, as once, few, many or a class when expanded.

len: 15
d_gene: .
v_gene: TRBV4-1
abundance: few
j_gene: TRBJ2-3
CDR3nt: TGCGCCAGCAGCCTTACGACGGGCCCCACAGATACGCAGTATTTT
CDR3aa: CASSLTTGPTDTQYF

len: 12
d_gene: .
v_gene: TRBV24-1
abundance: .
j_gene: TRBJ1-2
CDR3nt: TGTGCCACCAGTGACCAGGGGTATGGCTACACCTTC
CDR3aa: CATSDQGYGYTF

len: 17
d_gene: TRBD2
v_gene: TRBV5-8
abundance: .
j_gene: TRBJ2-3
CDR3nt: TGTGCCAGCAGCTGGCGACTAGCGGGAGGTTTGGGAGATACGCAGTATTTT
CDR3aa: CASSWRLAGGLGDTQYF

len: 15
d_gene: TRBD1
v_gene: TRBV6-1
abundance: .
j_gene: TRBJ2-2
CDR3nt: TGTGCCAGCACCCCAAGGGGGCCGAACACCGGGGAGTTGTTTTTT
CDR3aa: CASTPRGPNTGELFF

len: 16
d_gene: .
v_gene: TRBV11-2
abundance: .
j_gene: TRBJ2-3
CDR3nt: TGTGCCAGCAGCTACAGAGAGGGCCAAGTCACAGATACGCAGTATTTT
CDR3aa: CASSYREGQVTDTQYF

len: 14
d_gene: .
v_gene: TRBV12-3/TRBV12-4
abundance: .
j_gene: TRBJ1-1
CDR3nt: TGTGCCAGCAGTTTATTCAGGACGAACACTGAAGCTTTCTTT
CDR3aa: CASSLFRTNTEAFF

len: 14
d_gene: .
v_gene: TRBV4-2
abundance: .
j_gene: TRBJ2-1
CDR3nt: TGTGCCAGCAGCCAGCGGGGACTCAACAATGAGCAGTTCTTC
CDR3aa: CASSQRGLNNEQFF

len: 13
d_gene: TRBD2
v_gene: TRBV30
abundance: few
j_gene: TRBJ2-1
CDR3nt: TGTGCCTGGAGGCGGGGACTAGTGGGTGAGCAGTTCTTC
CDR3aa: CAWRRGLVGEQFF

len: 12
d_gene: .
v_gene: TRBV20-1
abundance: .
j_gene: TRBJ2-7
CDR3nt: TGCAGTGTCAGGGGAGGAATAGGGGAGCAGTACTTC
CDR3aa: CSVRGGIGEQYF

len: 15
d_gene: TRBD2
v_gene: TRBV2
abundance: few
j_gene: TRBJ2-3
CDR3nt: TGTGCCAGCAGTCAGACTGGGACTAACACAGATACGCAGTATTTT
CDR3aa: CASSQTGTNTDTQYF

len: 12
d_gene: .
v_gene: TRBV29-1
abundance: medium-sized
j_gene: TRBJ2-2
CDR3nt: TGCAGCGTTGACCGAAACACCGGGGAGCTGTTTTTT
CDR3aa: CSVDRNTGELFF

len: 13
d_gene: TRBD1
v_gene: TRBV20-1
abundance: .
j_gene: TRBJ1-2
CDR3nt: TGCAGTGCCCTCGGACAGGGACCCGGGGGCTACACCTTC
CDR3aa: CSALGQGPGGYTF

len: 16
d_gene: TRBD2
v_gene: TRBV24-1
abundance: .
j_gene: TRBJ2-1
CDR3nt: TGTGCCACCAGTGATTTGGGTCTAGCGGGCGGCCGACGGCAGTTCTTC
CDR3aa: CATSDLGLAGGRRQFF

len: 14
d_gene: .
v_gene: TRBV5-1
abundance: .
j_gene: TRBJ2-3
CDR3nt: TGCGCCAGCAGCTTTGCGGGATTCACAGATACGCAGTATTTT
CDR3aa: CASSFAGFTDTQYF

len: 15
d_gene: TRBD1
v_gene: TRBV12-3/TRBV12-4
abundance: few
j_gene: TRBJ1-3
CDR3nt: TGTGCCAGCAGCTCGGACAGGGTAACTGGAAACACCATATATTTT
CDR3aa: CASSSDRVTGNTIYF

len: 13
d_gene: .
v_gene: TRBV10-3
abundance: few
j_gene: TRBJ1-2
CDR3nt: TGTGCCATCAGCTCTACAGGGTATGATGGCTACACCTTC
CDR3aa: CAISSTGYDGYTF

len: 14
d_gene: .
v_gene: TRBV20-1
abundance: .
j_gene: TRBJ2-6
CDR3nt: TGCAGTGCTAGGAGGGAAGGTGGGGCCAACGTCCTGACTTTC
CDR3aa: CSARREGGANVLTF

len: 14
d_gene: .
v_gene: TRBV7-8
abundance: .
j_gene: TRBJ2-1
CDR3nt: TGTGCCAGCAGCTTAAGTAGCTCCTACAATGAGCAGTTCTTC
CDR3aa: CASSLSSSYNEQFF

len: 13
d_gene: TRBD1
v_gene: TRBV2
abundance: .
j_gene: TRBJ2-7
CDR3nt: TGTGCCAGCAGTCCCGGGACAGGGAGCGAGCAGTACTTC
CDR3aa: CASSPGTGSEQYF

len: 15
d_gene: .
v_gene: TRBV9
abundance: .
j_gene: TRBJ2-3
CDR3nt: TGTGCCAGCAGCGTAGGGCCCTCTAGCACAGATACGCAGTATTTT
CDR3aa: CASSVGPSSTDTQYF

len: 12
d_gene: .
v_gene: TRBV19
abundance: .
j_gene: TRBJ1-6
CDR3nt: TGTGCCAGTAGTGTGGTGGGTTCACCCCTCCACTTT
CDR3aa: CASSVVGSPLHF

len: 14
d_gene: TRBD1
v_gene: TRBV11-2
abundance: few
j_gene: TRBJ2-7
CDR3nt: TGTGCCAGCAGCCCGGGACAGAACTCCTACGAGCAGTACTTC
CDR3aa: CASSPGQNSYEQYF

len: 11
d_gene: .
v_gene: TRBV7-6
abundance: few
j_gene: TRBJ1-6
CDR3nt: TGTGCCAGCAGCCACTATTCACCCCTCCACTTT
CDR3aa: CASSHYSPLHF

len: 14
d_gene: .
v_gene: TRBV5-5
abundance: .
j_gene: TRBJ2-7
CDR3nt: TGTGCCAGCAGCTTTGGGTCTGGAACCTACGAGCAGTACTTC
CDR3aa: CASSFGSGTYEQYF

len: 16
d_gene: TRBD1
v_gene: TRBV12-3/TRBV12-4
abundance: .
j_gene: TRBJ2-2
CDR3nt: TGTGCCAGCAGTTTCTATACAGGGGGGTGGACCGGGGAGCTGTTTTTT
CDR3aa: CASSFYTGGWTGELFF

len: 13
d_gene: .
v_gene: TRBV7-6
abundance: many
j_gene: TRBJ2-2
CDR3nt: TGTGCCAGCAGCTTAGCTAGCGTCGGGGAGCTGTTTTTT
CDR3aa: CASSLASVGELFF

len: 14
d_gene: .
v_gene: TRBV3-1
abundance: many
j_gene: TRBJ1-2
CDR3nt: TGTGCCAGCAGCCAAGACGGCAACGAGTATGGCTACACCTTC
CDR3aa: CASSQDGNEYGYTF

len: 12
d_gene: .
v_gene: TRBV7-2
abundance: .
j_gene: TRBJ1-2
CDR3nt: TGTGCCAGCAGCTTAGCCTATTATGGCTACACCTTC
CDR3aa: CASSLAYYGYTF

len: 15
d_gene: .
v_gene: TRBV19
abundance: .
j_gene: TRBJ2-2
CDR3nt: TGTGCCAGTAGGGCGGGACAGACGAACACCGGGGAGCTGTTTTTT
CDR3aa: CASRAGQTNTGELFF

len: 15
d_gene: TRBD2
v_gene: TRBV19
abundance: .
j_gene: TRBJ2-7
CDR3nt: TGTGCCAGTAGTATTAAGGTAGCGGGGAGCTACGAGCAGTACTTC
CDR3aa: CASSIKVAGSYEQYF

len: 17
d_gene: TRBD2
v_gene: TRBV20-1
abundance: .
j_gene: TRBJ2-1
CDR3nt: TGCAGTGCTCTCGATTTCGGACTAGCGGGAGTGGTTGGTGAGCAGTTCTTC
CDR3aa: CSALDFGLAGVVGEQFF

len: 15
d_gene: .
v_gene: TRBV15
abundance: .
j_gene: TRBJ1-2
CDR3nt: TGTGCCACCAGCGCGTACCCGGGGACTAACTATGGCTACACCTTC
CDR3aa: CATSAYPGTNYGYTF

len: 16
d_gene: TRBD1
v_gene: TRBV15
abundance: few
j_gene: TRBJ2-1
CDR3nt: TGTGCCACCAGCAGAGATGGGACAGCCTTCTACAATGAGCAGTTCTTC
CDR3aa: CATSRDGTAFYNEQFF

len: 16
d_gene: .
v_gene: TRBV5-1
abundance: .
j_gene: TRBJ1-2
CDR3nt: TGCGCCAGCCGCTTAGGGCCCCAGGTGTCTAACTATGGCTACACCTTC
CDR3aa: CASRLGPQVSNYGYTF

len: 15
d_gene: TRBD1
v_gene: TRBV12-3/TRBV12-4
abundance: .
j_gene: TRBJ1-6
CDR3nt: TGTGCCAGCAGCAGACAGGGTCCTTATAATTCACCCCTCCACTTT
CDR3aa: CASSRQGPYNSPLHF

len: 13
d_gene: TRBD2
v_gene: TRBV29-1
abundance: .
j_gene: TRBJ2-7
CDR3nt: TGCAGCGTCGAGGGACTAGCGCAAAACGAGCAGTACTTC
CDR3aa: CSVEGLAQNEQYF

len: 11
d_gene: .
v_gene: TRBV29-1
abundance: many
j_gene: TRBJ2-3
CDR3nt: TGCGGGTCCACTAGCACAGATACGCAGTATTTT
CDR3aa: CGSTSTDTQYF

len: 14
d_gene: .
v_gene: TRBV18
abundance: many
j_gene: TRBJ1-1
CDR3nt: TGTGCCAGCTCACCCGGAGAGCTGAACACTGAAGCTTTCTTT
CDR3aa: CASSPGELNTEAFF

len: 11
d_gene: .
v_gene: TRBV30
abundance: few
j_gene: TRBJ1-5
CDR3nt: TGTGCCTGGAGTAACGGGCAGCCCCAGCATTTT
CDR3aa: CAWSNGQPQHF

len: 15
d_gene: .
v_gene: TRBV11-2
abundance: few
j_gene: TRBJ2-5
CDR3nt: TGTGCCAGCAGCTTAGAATTAGCGGCACAAGAGACCCAGTACTTC
CDR3aa: CASSLELAAQETQYF

len: 14
d_gene: TRBD1
v_gene: TRBV19
abundance: few
j_gene: TRBJ1-5
CDR3nt: TGTGCCAGTAGGGACAGGGTTAGCAATCAGCCCCAGCATTTT
CDR3aa: CASRDRVSNQPQHF

len: 15
d_gene: TRBD1
v_gene: TRBV7-9
abundance: .
j_gene: TRBJ2-7
CDR3nt: TGTGCCAGCAGCTTAGTCGGGGGACAGGGCAACGAGCAGTACTTC
CDR3aa: CASSLVGGQGNEQYF

len: 16
d_gene: .
v_gene: TRBV3-1
abundance: .
j_gene: TRBJ1-2
CDR3nt: TGTGCCAGCAGCCAAGGTTCACACATCACTAACTATGGCTACACCTTC
CDR3aa: CASSQGSHITNYGYTF

len: 16
d_gene: .
v_gene: TRBV2
abundance: few
j_gene: TRBJ2-4
CDR3nt: TGTGCCAGCAGCCTAAGCCAAGGGATAGCCAAAAACATTCAGTACTTC
CDR3aa: CASSLSQGIAKNIQYF

len: 15
d_gene: .
v_gene: TRBV6-1
abundance: .
j_gene: TRBJ2-4
CDR3nt: TGTGCCAGCAGTGTGTTCTCTTTAGCCAAAAACATTCAGTACTTC
CDR3aa: CASSVFSLAKNIQYF

len: 15
d_gene: .
v_gene: TRBV12-3/TRBV12-4
abundance: few
j_gene: TRBJ1-4
CDR3nt: TGTGCCAGCAGTTTAGCTCGGGGGTCCAATGAAAAACTGTTTTTT
CDR3aa: CASSLARGSNEKLFF